Below, 23 T cell receptor beta chains from the same sample are listed, as sequenced in a study of human T cells and chemical hapten exposure. TCRdb fed the RACE reads into MiXCR, producing one record per CDR3 protein. The sample consists of roughly 38,000 distinct CDR3 sequences, approximately 12% of them appearing once. Time point in this sample: pre-sensitization, week 0. Treatment given: therapeutic diphenylcyclopropenone sensitization with weekly scalp DPC. It was unfractionated whole blood from which total RNA was extracted. Here the sequenced sample was whole blood, taken in connection with sensitization to the hapten diphenylcyclopropenone (DPC). These receptors came from a middle-aged woman with alopecia areata. Some clones in this sample may be carry-over from other donors' samples.

J is TRBJ1-6 and V is TRBV28; the match to TRBD1 covers 7 bases. The V gene's germline CDR1 is MDHEN and CDR2 SYDVKM. The junction had 10 bases not matched to a gene; V was cut back by 11 bases and J by 9 bases. The CDR3 spans 13 residues. The CDR3 DNA is TGTGCCGGTCGACAGGGAAATTCTTCACCCCTCCACTTT. Translation: CAGRQGNSSPLHF.

Many counts were recorded for this clonotype. The chain links TRBV6-5 to TRBJ1-4; D not certain. The germline V gene encodes CDR1 MNHEY and CDR2 SVGAGI. The CDR3 covers 14 residues. V lost 6 bases, J lost 5 bases, and 13 bases lay in between. The CDR3 DNA follows: TGTGCCAGCAGCCCCGGTCGCCTAAATGAAAAACTGTTTTTT. Its protein is CASSPGRLNEKLFF.

The V and J genes are TRBV10-3 and TRBJ2-2; weak D call: TRBD2 (5 bases). Deletions cut 4 bases from V and 7 bases from J, with 10 bases between. The CDR3 consists of 13 residues. Germline CDR1 is ENHRY and CDR2 is SYGVKD. In DNA, the CDR3 is TGTGCCATCAGTGGGAGGACCGACGGGGAGCTGTTTTTT. This translates into CAISGRTDGELFF.

This clonotype was counted many times. The V call is TRBV25-1, the J call TRBJ2-1; 7 bases are shared with TRBD2. The ends lost 1 base at V and 5 bases at J; junction bases unmatched: 5. The CDR3 has 15 amino acids. CDR1 and CDR2 (germline): MGHDK, SYGVNS. The DNA for the CDR3 is TGTGCCAGCAGTGAATTCGGGACTAAGAACAATGAGCAGTTCTTC. Its translation: CASSEFGTKNNEQFF.

This clonotype was detected ten times or more. The genes are TRBV7-2 and TRBJ2-3; no clear D gene. The germline V gene has CDR1 SGHTA and CDR2 FQGNSA. V was cut by 4 bases and J by 3 bases, with 11 bases left in between. CDR3 length: 14 residues. CDR3 region: CASSSNWRTDTQYF. The DNA for the CDR3 is TGTGCCAGCAGCTCCAACTGGAGAACAGATACGCAGTATTTT. Drawing the rest from reference TRBV7-2 and TRBJ2-3, the complete variable domain is GAGVSQSPSNKVTEKGKDVELRCDPISGHTALYWYRQSLGQGLEFLIYFQGNSAPDKSGLPSDRFSAERTGGSVSTLTIQRTQQEDSAVYLCASSSNWRTDTQYFGPGTRLTVL.

On this clonotype: A junction boundary mismatches the germline segment, possibly from a read error. The J gene is TRBJ1-6, the V gene TRBV11-2; D is unclear. CDR3 length: 12 residues. Germline V lookup: CDR1 SGHAT, CDR2 FQNNGV. The CDR3 here is CASSRENSSLHF. The DNA for the CDR3 is TGTGCCAGCAGCCGTGAAAATTCATCCCTCCACTTT.

This clonotype occurred a few times. V gene TRBV12-5 combines with J gene TRBJ1-1; D remains ambiguous. The CDR3 sequence is 14 residues long. Trimming removed 1 base at V and 1 base at J, with 7 bases between. Germline assignment: CDR1 LGHNT and CDR2 FRNRAP. The CDR3 sequence is CASGLGRENTEAFF. The CDR3 DNA follows: TGTGCTAGTGGTTTGGGCCGGGAGAACACTGAAGCTTTCTTT. The full variable domain, completed using reference TRBV12-5 and TRBJ1-1, is DARVTQTPRHKVTEMGQEVTMRCQPILGHNTVFWYRQTMMQGLELLAYFRNRAPLDDSGMPKDRFSAEMPDATLATLKIQPSEPRDSAVYFCASGLGRENTEAFFGQGTRLTVV.

At least ten counts were recorded for this clonotype. The V and J genes are TRBV5-1 and TRBJ2-4, with a possible D match to TRBD2 (7 bases). CDR1 and CDR2 (germline): SGHRS, YFSETQ. V gave up 0 bases and J gave up 5 bases, with 12 bases separating them. This CDR3 comprises 15 residues. CDR3 sequence: CASSLAPGGENIQYF. The CDR3, as DNA: TGCGCCAGCAGCTTGGCGCCGGGGGGCGAAAACATTCAGTACTTC.

This clonotype has more than one count but fewer than ten. The V gene is TRBV20-1, the J gene TRBJ1-1; D call uncertain. From germline, CDR1 is DFQATT and CDR2 SNEGSKA (reference sequence). The CDR3 sequence is 10 residues long. Trimming removed 6 bases from V and 11 bases from J, with 13 bases in between. The CDR3 DNA reads TGCAGTGCCACGTCCCTAGGGGCTTTCTTT. Its protein is CSATSLGAFF.

This clonotype has ten or more counts. V gene TRBV7-9 combines with J gene TRBJ1-4, with TRBD1 matching 7 bases. The CDR3 is 15 amino acids. With V trimmed by 6 bases and J by 4 bases, 8 bases remained unmatched. Germline CDR1 reads SEHNR; CDR2 reads FQNEAQ (reference sequence). The CDR3 coding sequence is TGTGCCAGCAGACGCGACAGGGTCGTTAATGAAAAACTGTTTTTT. The encoded protein is CASRRDRVVNEKLFF.

Many counts were recorded for this clonotype. The chain couples TRBV2 to TRBJ2-6; 7 bases fit TRBD1. Trimming took 7 bases from V and 4 from J; bases not matched to a gene: 7. Germline CDR1 SNHLY, CDR2 FYNNEI. The CDR3 contains 15 residues. The CDR3 DNA follows: TGTGCCAGCACCTATGACAGGGCCGGGGCCAACGTCCTGACTTTC. Its translation is CASTYDRAGANVLTF.

This clonotype was detected many times. The chain has TRBV10-3 and TRBJ1-6, with D perhaps matching TRBD1 (5 bases). V lost 5 bases and J 7 bases, leaving 12 bases between the germline ends. Germline V lookup: CDR1 ENHRY, CDR2 SYGVKD. The CDR3 length is 14 residues. The DNA for the CDR3 is TGTGCCATCAGTTCCGGGACTAAAAATTCACCCCTCCACTTT. Amino acids: CAISSGTKNSPLHF.

The rearrangement joins TRBV9 to TRBJ1-2; perhaps TRBD1 as D (6 bases). The V end was cut by 0 bases, the J end by 4 bases, with 10 bases between. This CDR3 region has 14 residues. Germline V CDR1 and CDR2: SGDLS, YYNGEE. This CDR3 is CASSVADSPYGYTF. The CDR3 DNA reads TGTGCCAGCAGCGTAGCGGACAGCCCCTATGGCTACACCTTC.

This clonotype was seen ten or more times. V gene TRBV6-1 combines with J gene TRBJ1-5; perhaps TRBD1 as D (6 bases). Germline V gene lookup returns CDR1 MNHNS and CDR2 SASEGT. V shed 8 bases and J shed 4 bases, with 15 bases lying between them. The CDR3 loop spans 14 amino acids. The CDR3 is CASVRGAGNQPQHF. The CDR3 nucleotides are TGTGCCAGCGTCCGGGGGGCAGGTAATCAGCCCCAGCATTTT.

The chain has TRBV7-3 and TRBJ2-1, with 9 nucleotides matching TRBD2. CDR1 is SGHTA, CDR2 FQGTGA, per germline. J lost 1 base, V lost 6 bases, and 4 bases had no gene match. This CDR3 has 15 residues. The DNA for the CDR3 is TGTGCCAGCAGTCGTAGCGGGAGTTCCTACAATGAGCAGTTCTTC. As protein: CASSRSGSSYNEQFF.

This clonotype was observed at least ten times. The chain has TRBV27 and TRBJ2-6; D possibly corresponds to TRBD1 (5 bases). Germline lookup yields CDR1 MNHEY and CDR2 SMNVEV (reference sequence). This CDR3 region has 16 residues. Trimming pared 7 bases from V and 0 bases from J, leaving 13 bases between. CDR3 in DNA: TGTGCCAGCACCCGCGCAGGGAACTCTGGGGCCAACGTCCTGACTTTC. This gives the protein CASTRAGNSGANVLTF.

This clonotype was counted only a few times. V gene TRBV7-2 combines with J gene TRBJ2-4, with 7 bases identical to TRBD1. V was pared by 5 bases and J by 5 bases, with 9 bases of the junction left unmatched. The CDR3 is 15 residues long. Germline V gene sequence: CDR1 SGHTA, CDR2 FQGNSA. CDR3 region: CASSPPEGGQNIQYF. CDR3 DNA sequence: TGTGCCAGCAGCCCCCCTGAAGGGGGCCAAAACATTCAGTACTTC.

A remark on this clonotype: Possible read error: a much larger clone is one base away. V gene TRBV5-4 combines with J gene TRBJ2-3; D unresolved. CDR1 and CDR2 from the germline V gene are SGHNT and YYREEE (reference sequence). The CDR3 consists of 11 residues. The CDR3 DNA is TGTGCCAGCAGCTCCCAGGATACGCTGTATTTT. This gives the protein CASSSQDTLYF.

A few counts support this clonotype. This sequence joins TRBV10-3 and TRBJ2-1; TRBD2 is a possible D gene (5 bases). The ends were cut back, 6 bases at V and 6 bases at J, with 12 bases in the middle. The V gene's germline CDR1 is ENHRY and CDR2 SYGVKD. The CDR3 consists of 13 residues. The CDR3 DNA follows: TGTGCCATCAGCCCCGGGGAGCCCAATGAGCAGTTCTTC. The encoded protein is CAISPGEPNEQFF.

In this sample, this clonotype turned up many times. This chain connects TRBV29-1 to TRBJ2-7; D ambiguous. The germline V and J ends were trimmed by 6 bases and 1 base, with 10 bases remaining between them. In germline, CDR1 is SQVTM, CDR2 ANQGSEA. The CDR3 spans 12 residues. CDR3 protein: CSVGSASYEQYF. As DNA, the CDR3 is TGCAGCGTGGGCAGTGCATCCTACGAGCAGTACTTC.

This clonotype was detected a few times. The rearrangement links TRBV29-1 to TRBJ2-6; perhaps TRBD1 as D (6 bases). The CDR3 extends over 15 amino acids. Germline V gives CDR1 SQVTM, CDR2 ANQGSEA. The germline V and J ends were trimmed by 6 bases and 0 bases, with 12 bases remaining between them. CDR3 sequence: CSVGKGDSGANVLTF. Written as DNA, the CDR3 is TGCAGCGTCGGAAAGGGGGACTCTGGGGCCAACGTCCTGACTTTC. The whole variable domain, filled in from reference TRBV29-1 and TRBJ2-6, reads SAVISQKPSRDICQRGTSLTIQCQVDSQVTMMFWYRQQPGQSLTLIATANQGSEATYESGFVIDKFPISRPNLTFSTLTVSNMSPEDSSIYLCSVGKGDSGANVLTFGAGSRLTVL.

This clonotype showed up just a few times. The V and J genes are TRBV25-1 and TRBJ2-7; TRBD2 matches 9 bases. This CDR3 is built from 15 residues. The V gene's germline CDR1 is MGHDK and CDR2 SYGVNS. V lost 5 bases, J lost 0 bases, and 5 bases stayed unmatched. The CDR3 DNA is TGTGCCAGCAGTCTCTGGCGGGAGGGCTCCTACGAGCAGTACTTC. Translated: CASSLWREGSYEQYF.

This clonotype appeared many times. This rearrangement joins TRBV7-2 to TRBJ2-5, with TRBD2 matching 7 bases. Germline CDR1 and CDR2: SGHTA and FQGNSA. This CDR3 region has 14 residues. V lost 0 bases, J lost 2 bases, and 0 bases stayed unmatched. The CDR3: CASSLAGGQETQYF. For the CDR3, the DNA is TGTGCCAGCAGCTTAGCGGGGGGGCAAGAGACCCAGTACTTC.